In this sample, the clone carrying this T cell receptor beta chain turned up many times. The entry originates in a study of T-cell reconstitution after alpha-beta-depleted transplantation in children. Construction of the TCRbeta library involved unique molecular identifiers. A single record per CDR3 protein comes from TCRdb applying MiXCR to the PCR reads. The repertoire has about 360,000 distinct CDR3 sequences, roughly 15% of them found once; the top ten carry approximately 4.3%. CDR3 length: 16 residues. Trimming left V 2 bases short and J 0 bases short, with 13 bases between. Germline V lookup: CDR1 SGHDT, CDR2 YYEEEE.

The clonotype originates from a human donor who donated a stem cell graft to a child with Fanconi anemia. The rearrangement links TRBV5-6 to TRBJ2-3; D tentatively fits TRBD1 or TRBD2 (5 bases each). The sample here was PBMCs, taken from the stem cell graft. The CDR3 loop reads CASSFLGERSTDTQYF. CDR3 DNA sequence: TGTGCCAGCAGCTTTCTGGGGGAAAGGAGCACAGATACGCAGTATTTT.